These 28 T cell receptor beta chains were sequenced from one sample in a study of control samples from healthy donors and cancer patients. The assay was immunoSEQ multiplex PCR, and TCRdb's table has in-frame clones only and misses some. The sample yields 75,000 to 100,000 clones, about nine tenths seen once. Sequenced input: blood. These receptors all come from a human donor in good health. The donor label of this sample is uncertain.

CDR3 in amino acids: CASSFSGDLETQYF. For the CDR3, the DNA is TGCGCCAGCAGCTTTTCAGGGGATTTGGAGACCCAGTACTTC. The rearrangement joins TRBV5-1 to TRBJ2-5, with D possibly TRBD1 on 6 matching bases. The ends were cut back, 2 bases at V and 5 bases at J, with 13 bases in the middle. This CDR3 is 14 amino acids long. CDR1 and CDR2 (germline): SGHRS, YFSETQ.

The CDR3 protein is CASSPRESRYEQYF. DNA for the CDR3: TGTGCCAGCTCACCCAGGGAGTCGCGATACGAGCAGTACTTC. The genes are TRBV18 and TRBJ2-7; either TRBD1 or TRBD2 may supply D (5 bases each). V was clipped by 3 bases and J by 4 bases, with 13 bases between them. Germline V gene data show CDR1 as KGHSH and CDR2 as LQKENI. The CDR3 has 14 amino acids.

The V gene is TRBV10-3, the J gene TRBJ1-2; TRBD1 is a possible D gene (5 bases). CDR1 ENHRY and CDR2 SYGVKD come from the germline V gene. The CDR3 runs 13 residues. Trimming took off 4 bases at V and 4 bases at J, with 10 bases between the two ends. The CDR3 protein is CAISVDSTYGYTF. DNA of the CDR3: TGTGCCATCAGTGTTGACAGTACCTATGGCTACACCTTC.

The genes are TRBV5-6 and TRBJ1-5; D is undetermined. Trimming stripped 3 bases from V and 6 bases from J, with 16 bases between. Germline V gene sequence: CDR1 SGHDT, CDR2 YYEEEE. This CDR3 contains 15 residues. The CDR3: CASSSGSHRGQPQHF. CDR3 sequence (DNA): TGTGCCAGCAGCTCCGGGTCTCACCGGGGTCAGCCCCAGCATTTT. The whole variable domain, remainder taken from reference TRBV5-6 and TRBJ1-5, is DAGVTQSPTHLIKTRGQQVTLRCSPKSGHDTVSWYQQALGQGPQFIFQYYEEEERQRGNFPDRFSGHQFPNYSSELNVNALLLGDSALYLCASSSGSHRGQPQHFGDGTRLSIL.

The chain uses TRBV6-4 and TRBJ2-3; 8 bases align to TRBD2. CDR1 MRHNA and CDR2 SNTAGT come from the germline V gene. Trimming at V came to 2 bases and at J to 2 bases, leaving 3 bases not matched to a gene. The CDR3 sequence is 15 residues long. CDR3 coding DNA: TGTGCCAGCAGTGACACTAGCGGACACACAGATACGCAGTATTTT. This sequence encodes CASSDTSGHTDTQYF.

This clone was observed at least ten times. The chain combines TRBV12-5 with TRBJ1-5, with 10 bases that match TRBD1. V lost 6 bases to trimming and J lost 2 bases; unmatched junction nucleotides: 19. This CDR3 is built from 20 residues. The germline gives CDR1 LGHNT, CDR2 FRNRAP. The CDR3 sequence: CASGNTRPGQGTYGNQPQHF. CDR3 DNA sequence: TGTGCTAGTGGAAATACCCGACCGGGACAGGGGACTTACGGCAATCAGCCCCAGCATTTT.

The V gene is TRBV11-2, the J gene TRBJ1-1; D ambiguous. The CDR3 is 15 residues long. V gave up 2 bases and J gave up 5 bases, with 15 bases separating them. The germline CDR1 and CDR2 sequences are SGHAT and FQNNGV. The CDR3 region has the DNA TGTGCCAGCAGCTTATTCTTCGGACTATCAACTGAAGCTTTCTTT. This gives the protein CASSLFFGLSTEAFF.

The chain recombines TRBV11-2 with TRBJ2-2; 13 bases are a match to TRBD2. This CDR3 has 19 residues. V lost 1 base, J lost 1 base, and 6 bases stayed unmatched. Per germline, CDR1 SGHAT and CDR2 FQNNGV. The CDR3 region is CASSLGKLAGGRNTGELFF. The CDR3 bases are TGTGCCAGCAGCTTAGGGAAACTAGCGGGGGGGCGGAACACCGGGGAGCTGTTTTTT.

The chain recombines TRBV11-3 with TRBJ2-1; D is ambiguous. Germline lookup yields CDR1 SGHNT and CDR2 YENEEA. Trimming took off 1 base at V and 9 bases at J, with 4 bases between the two ends. CDR3 size: 11 residues. The CDR3 reads CASSLGAEQFF. DNA for the CDR3: TGTGCCAGCAGCTTAGGAGCTGAGCAGTTCTTC.

V and J are TRBV7-7 and TRBJ2-3; 14 bases align to TRBD2. V shed 5 bases, J shed 3 bases, and the junction held 4 bases outside the gene matches. Germline V lookup: CDR1 SSHAT, CDR2 FNYEAQ (reference sequence). The CDR3 sequence is 16 residues long. The CDR3 nucleotides are TGTGCCAGCAGCCCCGGACTAGCGGGGGGAACAGATACGCAGTATTTT. Translating gives CASSPGLAGGTDTQYF.

The CDR3 loop is CASSPRRPVENSPLHF. DNA for the CDR3: TGTGCCAGCAGCCCACGTCGCCCCGTCGAAAATTCACCCCTCCACTTT. The chain is built from TRBV6-2 or TRBV6-3 and TRBJ1-6, with unresolved D. CDR3 length equals 16 residues. Trimming cost V 6 bases and J 7 bases, with 19 bases left between them. Germline V gene sequence: CDR1 MNHEY, CDR2 SVGEGT.

The chain has TRBV4-3 and TRBJ1-5; D not resolved. The germline V gene encodes CDR1 LGHNA and CDR2 YSLEER. Deletions cut 4 bases from V and 2 bases from J, with 15 bases between. The length of the CDR3 is 16 residues. In DNA form, the CDR3 reads TGCGCCAGCAGCCCAACCTGGGAGCATGGCAATCAGCCCCAGCATTTT. Protein sequence: CASSPTWEHGNQPQHF.

V gene TRBV2 combines with J gene TRBJ1-1; D remains ambiguous. Looked up from germline, CDR1 is SNHLY and CDR2 is FYNNEI. The CDR3 length is 19 residues. V lost 3 bases, J lost 1 base, and 24 bases lay in between. CDR3 sequence: CASSDPHALAADSNTEAFF. The CDR3 nucleotides are TGTGCCAGCAGTGATCCCCATGCTCTGGCCGCCGATTCGAACACTGAAGCTTTCTTT. Full variable domain (remainder filled in from reference TRBV2 and TRBJ1-1): EPEVTQTPSHQVTQMGQEVILRCVPISNHLYFYWYRQILGQKVEFLVSFYNNEISEKSEIFDDQFSVERPDGSNFTLKIRSTKLEDSAMYFCASSDPHALAADSNTEAFFGQGTRLTVV.

V usage is TRBV7-2 and J usage is TRBJ1-2; 11 bases match TRBD1. Looked up from germline, CDR1 is SGHTA and CDR2 is FQGNSA. CDR3 size: 15 residues. The junction had 5 bases not matched to a gene; V was cut back by 1 base and J by 7 bases. CDR3 sequence: CASSLVRDRGFGYTF. The DNA of the CDR3 is TGTGCCAGCAGCTTAGTCCGGGACAGGGGGTTTGGCTACACCTTC.

The V and J genes are TRBV29-1 and TRBJ1-5, with 7 bases lining up with TRBD1. The CDR3 totals 13 residues. Looked up from germline, CDR1 is SQVTM and CDR2 is ANQGSEA. Unmatched junction bases numbered 6, after V lost 7 bases and J lost 3 bases. The CDR3 DNA follows: TGCAGCGCCCGACAGGGCCTCAATCAGCCCCAGCATTTT. This gives the protein CSARQGLNQPQHF.

CDR3 bases: TGTGCCAGCAGTTACGCACTCGGACAGGGCTACGAGCAGTACGTC. Translation: CASSYALGQGYEQYV. This chain joins TRBV6-5 and TRBJ2-7, with 8 positions matching TRBD1. Germline CDR1 is MNHEY and CDR2 is SVGAGI. J gave up 3 bases and V 2 bases, and 6 bases lay outside the gene matches. The CDR3 length is 15 residues.

The chain recombines TRBV10-2 with TRBJ2-3; 13 bases are a match to TRBD2. With 1 base clipped from V and 4 bases from J, the junction kept 2 bases outside the gene matches. Germline V gene data show CDR1 as WSHSY and CDR2 as SAAADI. The CDR3 runs to 16 residues. The CDR3 reads CASSEWGLAGSDTQYF. CDR3 DNA sequence: TGCGCCAGCAGTGAGTGGGGACTAGCGGGGTCAGATACGCAGTATTTT.

The chain has TRBV9 and TRBJ2-3, with 9 bases identical to TRBD2. The germline V gene encodes CDR1 SGDLS and CDR2 YYNGEE. The V segment lost 1 base and the J segment 2 bases; nucleotides outside the gene matches: 5. The CDR3 has 16 residues. The CDR3 sequence is CASSVSSGDPTDTQYF. DNA of the CDR3: TGTGCCAGCAGCGTATCTAGCGGGGACCCCACAGATACGCAGTATTTT.

This chain connects TRBV4-3 to TRBJ1-1; 7 bases are a match to TRBD1. Germline V CDR1 and CDR2: LGHNA, YSLEER. The CDR3 has 17 amino acids. V was pared by 0 bases and J by 2 bases, with 9 bases of the junction left unmatched. CDR3 sequence: CASSQDVVGQKNTEAFF. CDR3 nucleotide sequence: TGCGCCAGCAGCCAAGACGTGGTGGGACAGAAAAACACTGAAGCTTTCTTT.

The CDR3 spells CASSQETHITEAFF. As DNA, the CDR3 is TGCGCCAGCAGCCAAGAAACACACATCACTGAAGCTTTCTTT. This sequence joins TRBV4-3 and TRBJ1-1; D is uncertain. In germline, CDR1 is LGHNA, CDR2 YSLEER. V was pared by 0 bases and J by 4 bases, with 9 bases between. CDR3 size: 14 residues.

The chain recombines TRBV7-9 with TRBJ1-5; 9 bases are shared with TRBD1. With V trimmed by 3 bases and J by 6 bases, 6 bases remained unmatched. The germline gives CDR1 SEHNR, CDR2 FQNEAQ (reference sequence). This CDR3 comprises 15 residues. Here the CDR3 reads CASSLTGGLGQPQHF. As DNA, the CDR3 is TGTGCCAGCAGCTTGACAGGGGGATTGGGTCAGCCCCAGCATTTT.

CDR3 bases: TGTGCCAGCAGCTGGGGGTCAAACACCGGGGAGCTGTTTTTT. Residues: CASSWGSNTGELFF. This chain links TRBV14 with TRBJ2-2; D could derive from TRBD1 or TRBD2 (5 bases each). Trimming took 5 bases from V and 2 from J, leaving 9 bases between them. Per the germline V gene, CDR1 is SGHDN and CDR2 is FVKESK. This CDR3 region has 14 residues.

The chain couples TRBV19 to TRBJ1-5; D possibly corresponds to TRBD1 (5 bases). This CDR3 region has 17 residues. Deletions cut 5 bases from V and 2 bases from J, with 19 bases between. Germline CDR1 and CDR2: LNHDA and SQIVND (reference sequence). CDR3 sequence (DNA): TGTGCCAGTAGTCAACCGCGAAGGGGCAGGGGCAATCAGCCCCAGCATTTT. Protein product: CASSQPRRGRGNQPQHF.

This rearrangement joins TRBV6-4 to TRBJ2-4; 8 positions match TRBD1. Trimming cost V 0 bases and J 1 base; bases outside gene matches: 5. The CDR3 has 17 residues. Germline V gives CDR1 MRHNA, CDR2 SNTAGT. The DNA for the CDR3 is TGTGCCAGCAGTGACTCGCAGGGGGCTCGGGCCAAAAACATTCAGTACTTC. It is translated as CASSDSQGARAKNIQYF.

The rearrangement uses TRBV6-2 or TRBV6-3 and TRBJ2-6; D assignment may be TRBD1 or TRBD2 (5 bases each). CDR1 is MNHEY and CDR2 is SVGEGT in the germline V gene. The CDR3 sequence is 15 residues long. Trimming shortened V by 2 bases and J by 0 bases, and 5 bases separated the two germline ends. CDR3 sequence: CASSYGGSGANVLTF. DNA for the CDR3: TGTGCCAGCAGTTACGGGGGCTCTGGGGCCAACGTCCTGACTTTC.

The chain is built from TRBV13 and TRBJ1-3, with TRBD1 as a possible D gene (6 bases). V gave up 5 bases and J gave up 4 bases, with 15 bases separating them. This CDR3 has 15 residues. Germline V gene lookup returns CDR1 PRHDT and CDR2 FYEKMQ (reference sequence). In DNA, the CDR3 is TGTGCCAGCAGCACCAATACAGGGTTAGGAAACACCATATATTTT. Translating it yields CASSTNTGLGNTIYF.

The rearrangement uses TRBV19 and TRBJ1-2; 8 nucleotides match TRBD1. CDR3 size: 18 residues. Germline lookup yields CDR1 LNHDA and CDR2 SQIVND (reference sequence). Losses at the gene ends were 5 bases for V and 5 bases for J; bases not matched to a gene: 19. The CDR3 DNA reads TGTGCCAGTAGTGGGCCGGACAGGGCGAGTGGGAACGAATATGGCTACACCTTC. Its protein is CASSGPDRASGNEYGYTF.

This CDR3 is CAWHSTNYGYTF. The CDR3 DNA is TGTGCCTGGCATTCCACTAACTATGGCTACACCTTC. The chain joins TRBV6-5 to TRBJ1-2; D remains ambiguous. V was clipped by 11 bases and J by 0 bases, with 10 bases between them. The CDR3 has 12 amino acids. In germline, CDR1 is MNHEY, CDR2 SVGAGI.